The subject of this entry is one T cell receptor (beta chain). What it binds is unknown. PCR used 60 Vbeta primers and 13 Jbeta primers. The data were produced by immunoSEQ multiplex PCR, yet TCRdb's version contains in-frame clones alone and is incomplete. The sample records some 70,000 clones, around 81% being singletons. These data are taken from a study of cytomegalovirus exposure and HLA in healthy donors. Study-wide findings and caveats: In a later analysis, DRB1 alleles had the most associated TCRs; HLA-C alleles the fewest.

The CDR3 length is 16 residues. Germline CDR1 reads WNHNN; CDR2 reads SYGVQD (reference sequence). Deletions cut 0 bases from V and 0 bases from J, with 8 bases between. Input material: PBMCs. The chain joins TRBV10-1 to TRBJ2-2, with D unclear. The clonotype comes from a man in his fifties in good health and CMV-seronegative. This chain's CDR3 is CASSESRFANTGELFF. CDR3 DNA: TGCGCCAGCAGTGAGTCGAGGTTCGCGAACACCGGGGAGCTGTTTTTT.